A selection of T cell receptor beta chains follows, all from one sample in a study of T cells in narcolepsy. Measured with immunoSEQ multiplex PCR; TCRdb has only the in-frame clones, and not every one. The sample contains around 27,000 clones, roughly 82% of which appear only once. The sequenced material came from CD45RA- memory CD4+ T cells from PBMCs. These TCRs come from a human donor with narcolepsy. Both conserved end residues are part of each CDR3. The D gene is left open where the match is weak. Only part of the rows carry a size: once, few, many, or a class if the clone is expanded.

abundance: -
v_gene: TRBV6-1
d_gene: -
j_gene: TRBJ1-1
CDR3aa: CASSRALEGTEAFF
CDR3nt: TGTGCCAGCAGTCGGGCGTTAGAGGGCACTGAAGCTTTCTTT

abundance: -
v_gene: TRBV29-1
d_gene: -
j_gene: TRBJ2-3
CDR3aa: CSVDQTTDTQYF
CDR3nt: TGCAGCGTTGACCAGACCACAGATACGCAGTATTTT

abundance: -
v_gene: TRBV7-2
d_gene: -
j_gene: TRBJ2-7
CDR3aa: CASSLRSLPREQYF
CDR3nt: TGTGCCAGCAGCTTAAGGAGTCTCCCTCGGGAGCAGTACTTC

abundance: -
v_gene: TRBV28
d_gene: TRBD2
j_gene: TRBJ2-3
CDR3aa: CASSGTTTDTQYF
CDR3nt: TGTGCCAGCAGTGGGACTACCACAGATACGCAGTATTTT

abundance: -
v_gene: TRBV28
d_gene: -
j_gene: TRBJ1-2
CDR3aa: CASSEGVVYGYTF
CDR3nt: TGTGCCAGCAGTGAGGGAGTTGTCTATGGCTACACCTTC

abundance: -
v_gene: TRBV5-1
d_gene: -
j_gene: TRBJ1-2
CDR3aa: CASSLAEGFYGYTF
CDR3nt: TGCGCCAGCAGCTTGGCCGAAGGATTCTATGGCTACACCTTC

abundance: -
v_gene: TRBV10-2
d_gene: TRBD1
j_gene: TRBJ1-3
CDR3aa: CASSEEWNGRDRAGNTIYF
CDR3nt: TGCGCCAGCAGTGAGGAGTGGAACGGGAGGGACAGGGCTGGAAACACCATATATTTT

abundance: once
v_gene: TRBV28
d_gene: TRBD1
j_gene: TRBJ2-2
CDR3aa: CASSGQGLKNTGELFF
CDR3nt: TGTGCCAGCAGCGGACAGGGACTTAAGAACACCGGGGAGCTGTTTTTT

abundance: -
v_gene: TRBV5-4
d_gene: TRBD2
j_gene: TRBJ2-5
CDR3aa: CASSRGLGQETQYF
CDR3nt: TGTGCCAGCAGCCGCGGACTAGGCCAAGAGACCCAGTACTTC

abundance: -
v_gene: TRBV6-4
d_gene: -
j_gene: TRBJ2-1
CDR3aa: CASSAEGGNSYNEQFF
CDR3nt: TGTGCCAGCAGTGCCGAAGGGGGGAACTCCTACAATGAGCAGTTCTTC

abundance: -
v_gene: TRBV5-4
d_gene: -
j_gene: TRBJ1-5
CDR3aa: CASSQSGGGKVNQPQHF
CDR3nt: TGTGCCAGCAGTCAATCGGGCGGCGGAAAAGTAAATCAGCCCCAGCATTTT

abundance: -
v_gene: TRBV27
d_gene: -
j_gene: TRBJ1-6
CDR3aa: CASSLGQGRKSPLHF
CDR3nt: TGTGCCAGCAGTTTAGGGCAGGGTAGGAAATCACCCCTCCACTTT

abundance: -
v_gene: TRBV5-1
d_gene: -
j_gene: TRBJ2-7
CDR3aa: CASSLSGAYDEQYF
CDR3nt: TGCGCCAGCAGCTTGTCGGGGGCCTACGACGAGCAGTACTTC

abundance: -
v_gene: TRBV25-1
d_gene: -
j_gene: TRBJ2-7
CDR3aa: CATKYAYEQYF
CDR3nt: TGTGCCACCAAATATGCCTACGAGCAGTACTTC

abundance: -
v_gene: TRBV6-5
d_gene: -
j_gene: TRBJ1-2
CDR3aa: CASSQSKRANYGYTF
CDR3nt: TGTGCCAGCAGCCAAAGCAAAAGGGCTAACTATGGCTACACCTTC

abundance: -
v_gene: TRBV4-2
d_gene: TRBD2
j_gene: TRBJ2-7
CDR3aa: CASSQEGGRGGEYEQYF
CDR3nt: TGTGCCAGCAGCCAAGAAGGGGGACGCGGGGGGGAATACGAGCAGTACTTC

abundance: few
v_gene: TRBV6-5
d_gene: -
j_gene: TRBJ2-2
CDR3aa: CASSYSNGGELFF
CDR3nt: TGTGCCAGCAGTTACTCGAACGGCGGGGAGCTGTTTTTT

abundance: few
v_gene: TRBV2
d_gene: -
j_gene: TRBJ2-7
CDR3aa: CASSGDSYEQYF
CDR3nt: TGTGCCAGCAGTGGGGACTCCTACGAGCAGTACTTC

abundance: -
v_gene: TRBV7-9
d_gene: -
j_gene: TRBJ2-5
CDR3aa: CASRRGDYQETQYF
CDR3nt: TGTGCCAGCCGACGTGGTGATTACCAAGAGACCCAGTACTTC

abundance: -
v_gene: TRBV28
d_gene: -
j_gene: TRBJ1-3
CDR3aa: CASSFQGRSRNTIYF
CDR3nt: TGTGCCAGCAGTTTTCAGGGTAGATCGAGAAACACCATATATTTT

abundance: -
v_gene: TRBV6-1
d_gene: -
j_gene: TRBJ2-7
CDR3aa: CASGDPTDVSYEQYF
CDR3nt: TGTGCCAGCGGCGACCCAACAGACGTCTCCTACGAGCAGTACTTC

abundance: -
v_gene: TRBV9
d_gene: TRBD2
j_gene: TRBJ2-1
CDR3aa: CASSVAPGLATNEQFF
CDR3nt: TGTGCCAGCAGCGTAGCTCCGGGACTAGCGACTAATGAGCAGTTCTTC

abundance: once
v_gene: TRBV11-3
d_gene: TRBD1
j_gene: TRBJ1-1
CDR3aa: CASSSQGANTEAFF
CDR3nt: TGTGCCAGCAGCTCTCAGGGGGCAAACACTGAAGCTTTCTTT

abundance: -
v_gene: TRBV29-1
d_gene: -
j_gene: TRBJ2-1
CDR3aa: CSVGYSYNEQFF
CDR3nt: TGCAGCGTTGGGTACTCCTACAATGAGCAGTTCTTC

abundance: -
v_gene: TRBV4-2
d_gene: -
j_gene: TRBJ1-2
CDR3aa: CASSQGDISYGYTF
CDR3nt: TGTGCCAGCAGCCAAGGGGACATCTCCTATGGCTACACCTTC

abundance: -
v_gene: TRBV7-6
d_gene: -
j_gene: TRBJ2-7
CDR3aa: CASSLVDGEQYF
CDR3nt: TGTGCCAGCAGCTTAGTAGATGGCGAGCAGTACTTC

abundance: -
v_gene: TRBV11-2
d_gene: -
j_gene: TRBJ2-2
CDR3aa: CASSLVGGGDTGELFF
CDR3nt: TGTGCCAGCAGCTTAGTGGGAGGTGGTGACACCGGGGAGCTGTTTTTT

abundance: few
v_gene: TRBV18
d_gene: TRBD1
j_gene: TRBJ1-3
CDR3aa: CASSPFPGQATSGNTIYF
CDR3nt: TGTGCCAGCTCACCCTTTCCGGGACAGGCCACCTCTGGAAACACCATATATTTT

abundance: -
v_gene: TRBV28
d_gene: TRBD2
j_gene: TRBJ2-2
CDR3aa: CASSLFAGGPRTGELFF
CDR3nt: TGTGCCAGCAGTTTATTTGCGGGAGGGCCGCGAACCGGGGAGCTGTTTTTT

abundance: -
v_gene: TRBV5-6
d_gene: TRBD2
j_gene: TRBJ2-5
CDR3aa: CASSLRLAGVGETQYF
CDR3nt: TGTGCCAGCAGCTTACGACTAGCGGGAGTCGGAGAGACCCAGTACTTC

abundance: -
v_gene: TRBV5-1
d_gene: -
j_gene: TRBJ1-1
CDR3aa: CASSPQRKETEAFF
CDR3nt: TGCGCCAGCAGCCCACAGCGAAAGGAAACGGAAGCTTTCTTT

abundance: -
v_gene: TRBV30
d_gene: -
j_gene: TRBJ2-7
CDR3aa: CAWTQASYEQYF
CDR3nt: TGTGCCTGGACCCAGGCCTCGTACGAGCAGTACTTC

abundance: -
v_gene: TRBV29-1
d_gene: TRBD2
j_gene: TRBJ2-5
CDR3aa: CSARLAGETQYF
CDR3nt: TGCAGCGCCCGACTAGCCGGGGAGACCCAGTACTTC

abundance: -
v_gene: TRBV10-3
d_gene: -
j_gene: TRBJ2-1
CDR3aa: CAISESGGDYNEQFF
CDR3nt: TGTGCCATCAGTGAGTCGGGCGGGGACTACAATGAGCAGTTCTTC

abundance: -
v_gene: TRBV20-1
d_gene: -
j_gene: TRBJ1-2
CDR3aa: CSASKGHGYTF
CDR3nt: TGCAGTGCTAGCAAGGGCCACGGCTACACCTTC

abundance: -
v_gene: TRBV6-5
d_gene: -
j_gene: TRBJ2-1
CDR3aa: CASRRYDEQFF
CDR3nt: TGTGCCAGCAGGAGATACGATGAGCAGTTCTTC

abundance: -
v_gene: TRBV15
d_gene: -
j_gene: TRBJ2-2
CDR3aa: CATSGGITGELFF
CDR3nt: TGTGCCACCAGCGGGGGAATCACCGGGGAGCTGTTTTTT

abundance: -
v_gene: TRBV6-5
d_gene: -
j_gene: TRBJ2-5
CDR3aa: CASSKYREETQYF
CDR3nt: TGTGCCAGCAGTAAATACAGGGAAGAGACCCAGTACTTC

abundance: -
v_gene: TRBV6-1
d_gene: -
j_gene: TRBJ1-4
CDR3aa: CASSERQVYEKLFF
CDR3nt: TGTGCCAGCAGTGAACGTCAGGTGTATGAAAAACTGTTTTTT

abundance: -
v_gene: TRBV5-1
d_gene: TRBD1
j_gene: TRBJ1-4
CDR3aa: CASSLDRGRNEKLFF
CDR3nt: TGCGCCAGCAGCTTGGACAGGGGGCGAAATGAAAAACTGTTTTTT

abundance: -
v_gene: TRBV7-2
d_gene: TRBD1
j_gene: TRBJ2-3
CDR3aa: CASSGQGGGTDTQYF
CDR3nt: TGTGCCAGCAGCGGACAGGGTGGGGGGACAGATACGCAGTATTTT

abundance: -
v_gene: TRBV28
d_gene: TRBD1
j_gene: TRBJ1-5
CDR3aa: CASSRPGQGVQPQHF
CDR3nt: TGTGCCAGCAGCCGACCGGGACAGGGTGTTCAGCCCCAGCATTTT

abundance: once
v_gene: TRBV15
d_gene: TRBD1
j_gene: TRBJ1-5
CDR3aa: CATSSDRGNQPQHF
CDR3nt: TGTGCCACCAGCAGTGACAGGGGCAATCAGCCCCAGCATTTT

abundance: -
v_gene: TRBV7-8
d_gene: TRBD1
j_gene: TRBJ2-7
CDR3aa: CASSASGQPTYEQYF
CDR3nt: TGTGCCAGCAGCGCCTCGGGACAGCCAACCTACGAGCAGTACTTC

abundance: -
v_gene: TRBV25-1
d_gene: TRBD1
j_gene: TRBJ1-4
CDR3aa: CASSGQGSEKLFF
CDR3nt: TGTGCCAGCAGTGGACAGGGTAGCGAAAAACTGTTTTTT

abundance: -
v_gene: TRBV29-1
d_gene: -
j_gene: TRBJ2-5
CDR3aa: CSVGRRLAQETQYF
CDR3nt: TGCAGCGTTGGCCGACGGCTAGCCCAAGAGACCCAGTACTTC

abundance: few
v_gene: TRBV7-2
d_gene: -
j_gene: TRBJ1-2
CDR3aa: CASSLNGRNYGYTF
CDR3nt: TGTGCCAGCAGCTTGAACGGACGTAACTATGGCTACACCTTC

abundance: -
v_gene: TRBV21-1
d_gene: -
j_gene: TRBJ2-3
CDR3aa: CASSIMQGATDTQYF
CDR3nt: TGTGCCAGCAGCATTATGCAGGGGGCAACAGATACGCAGTATTTT

abundance: few
v_gene: TRBV6-1
d_gene: -
j_gene: TRBJ1-1
CDR3aa: CASLFGQGATWAFF
CDR3nt: -

abundance: -
v_gene: TRBV5-6
d_gene: -
j_gene: TRBJ2-5
CDR3aa: CASTSTAQETQYF
CDR3nt: TGTGCCAGCACCTCCACAGCCCAAGAGACCCAGTACTTC

abundance: -
v_gene: TRBV5-4
d_gene: -
j_gene: TRBJ1-2
CDR3aa: CASSLSTERTPVGYGYTF
CDR3nt: TGTGCCAGCAGCTTGTCGACCGAACGCACCCCGGTAGGCTATGGCTACACCTTC